A selection of T cell receptor beta chains follows, all from one sample in a study of T cell responses to AZD1222 COVID-19 vaccine. TCRdb's table, derived via immunoSEQ multiplex PCR, lists solely in-frame clones and lacks some. The table has 90,000 to 130,000 clones, around nine tenths seen once; the top ten hold roughly 15%. This specimen was peripheral blood, taken 28 days after the second AZD1222 dose. Source of these receptors: an adult who received the AZD1222 COVID-19 vaccine. Each CDR3 is given with its conserved first and last residue. The order of the fields is J gene, clone size, D gene, V gene, CDR3 protein, CDR3 DNA. D genes are given only for firm matches. Rows give clone size only sometimes, using once, few, many, or a class for an expanded clone.

TRBJ2-3 NA TRBD2 TRBV5-1 CASTDWGAGGITDTQYF TGCGCCAGCACCGACTGGGGAGCGGGGGGGATAACAGATACGCAGTATTTT
TRBJ1-1 many TRBD1 TRBV6-1 CASSEGTGGEGTEAFF TGTGCCAGCAGTGAGGGGACAGGGGGCGAGGGAACTGAAGCTTTCTTT
TRBJ2-2 few NA TRBV5-1 CASSLLFHGNTGELFF TGCGCCAGCAGCTTGTTATTCCACGGGAACACCGGGGAGCTGTTTTTT
TRBJ2-1 few TRBD2 TRBV2 CASSGTAGAQSSYNEQFF TGTGCCAGCAGTGGAACAGCGGGGGCCCAGAGCTCCTACAATGAGCAGTTCTTC
TRBJ1-1 NA NA TRBV11-2 CASSRGSNTEAFF TGTGCCAGCAGCAGGGGTTCCAACACTGAAGCTTTCTTT
TRBJ1-5 NA TRBD1 TRBV10-3 CAATTGDQPQHF TGTGCCGCCACGACAGGGGACCAGCCCCAGCATTTT
TRBJ1-6 NA TRBD1 TRBV7-9 CASSAPGQGISPLHF TGTGCCAGCAGCGCCCCGGGACAGGGGATTTCACCCCTCCACTTT
TRBJ1-3 NA NA TRBV6-1 CASSEMGGQGNTIYF TGTGCCAGCAGTGAAATGGGGGGACAAGGGAACACCATATATTTT
TRBJ1-2 NA NA TRBV3-1/TRBV3-2 CASSPGMNYGYTF TGTGCCAGCAGCCCCGGGATGAACTATGGCTACACCTTC
TRBJ1-5 NA TRBD1 TRBV5-1 CASSFTTGVGQPQHF TGCGCCAGCAGCTTTACGACAGGGGTAGGTCAGCCCCAGCATTTT
TRBJ2-5 NA TRBD2 TRBV12-3/TRBV12-4 CASSVAGMETQYF TGTGCCAGCAGTGTAGCGGGAATGGAGACCCAGTACTTC
TRBJ1-2 few NA TRBV2 CASGTNYGYTF TGTGCCAGCGGAACTAACTATGGCTACACCTTC
TRBJ1-1 NA NA TRBV20-1 CGTPVNTEAFF TGCGGGACTCCGGTGAACACTGAAGCTTTCTTT
TRBJ1-3 NA TRBD1 TRBV10-3 CATMTGGSGNTIYF TGTGCCACTATGACAGGGGGCTCTGGAAACACCATATATTTT
TRBJ2-7 NA NA TRBV5-5 CASSYWGPYEQYF TGTGCCAGCAGCTACTGGGGTCCCTACGAGCAGTACTTC
TRBJ1-3 NA NA TRBV7-9 CASSRTVSGNTIYF TGTGCCAGCAGTAGGACGGTCTCTGGAAACACCATATATTTT
TRBJ1-3 NA NA TRBV19 CASSIGGGSGNTIYF TGTGCCAGTAGTATAGGAGGCGGCTCTGGAAACACCATATATTTT